This TCR beta chain was recorded in a study of blood T cell repertoires in COVID-19. Study-level information: Researchers got acute and convalescent COVID-19 samples from the United States, Italy and Spain. PBMCs, B-cell-depleted T cells, or T cells provided the cDNA or gDNA that made up the material.

V lost 1 base, J lost 2 bases, and 8 bases stayed unmatched. This CDR3 is built from 16 residues. Germline V CDR1 and CDR2: LGHNA, YSLEER. Per the study methods: Scientists estimated how many nucleated cells there were by amplifying reference gene primers. Generated by immunoSEQ multiplex PCR, the TCRdb table keeps only in-frame clones and is missing some. The DNA was the basis for D and trimming; V, J and clone size are from that table. The sample lists roughly 230,000 clones, over 70% occurring once. The sample taken for sequencing was peripheral blood. The sequence was obtained from a man aged 40-49 years with acute or convalescent COVID-19. The gene calls are TRBV4-3 and TRBJ2-7; 7 bases are a match to TRBD1. The CDR3 reads CASSQGSLTGAYEQYF. In nucleotides, the CDR3 is TGCGCCAGCAGCCAAGGGAGCCTCACAGGGGCCTACGAGCAGTACTTC.